The rows below give T cell receptor beta chains drawn from one sample of a study of blood T cell repertoires in COVID-19. The assay was immunoSEQ multiplex PCR, and TCRdb's table has in-frame clones only and misses some. The sample holds about 230,000 clones, approximately 88% seen once. The sequencing input was peripheral blood. The receptors were gathered from a middle-aged man with acute or convalescent COVID-19. CDR3s include the opening cysteine and the closing phenylalanine or tryptophan.

J: TRBJ1-2; V: TRBV7-2; CDR3: CASSPGQTRLGGYTF
J: TRBJ2-1; V: TRBV19; CDR3: CASSEVTSSYNEQFF
J: TRBJ1-4; V: TRBV10-1; CDR3: CASTNRDPTNEKLFF
J: TRBJ2-1; V: TRBV4-1; CDR3: CASSQELAGVPNEQFF
J: TRBJ2-5; V: TRBV18; CDR3: CASSRTDLPKETQYF
J: TRBJ2-1; V: TRBV5-4; CDR3: CASSSPSGRANEQFF
J: TRBJ1-2; V: TRBV6-5; CDR3: CASRRDRAQGYTF
J: TRBJ1-2; V: TRBV30; CDR3: CAWNRGYGYTF
J: TRBJ2-1; V: TRBV3-1/TRBV3-2; CDR3: CASSLQGLLTNEQFF
J: TRBJ2-7; V: TRBV4-3; CDR3: CASSQESGQGAYEQYF
J: TRBJ2-2; V: TRBV4-3; CDR3: CASSQDGGRGSNTGELFF
J: TRBJ2-3; V: TRBV5-1; CDR3: CASRSYRRQGRESADTQYF